The rows below give T cell receptor beta chains drawn from one sample of a study of Ad26.COV2.S vaccination and SARS-CoV-2 variants. Libraries were prepared by immunoSEQ multiplex PCR; TCRdb keeps only in-frame clonotypes and omits some of them. The repertoire holds about 400,000 clones, with under 90% as singletons. Material: peripheral blood, obtained in a trial of Ad26.COV2.S vaccine versus placebo. The receptor source for this set is a person aged 18-60 years who received the Ad26.COV2.S COVID-19 vaccine or a placebo. The CDR3 runs from the conserved cysteine through the conserved F or W. D genes are given only for firm matches. Where a row states a size, it is once, few, many or the class of an expanded clone; other rows omit it.

. 15 TRBJ1-6 TRBV10-1 . TGCGCCAGCAGTGAGTCGAGGGGCCTGAATTCACCCCTCCACTTT CASSESRGLNSPLHF
TRBD1 15 TRBJ1-2 TRBV6-1 . TGTGCCAGCAGTGAACGACAGGGGGCCGGCTATGGCTACACCTTC CASSERQGAGYGYTF
. 12 TRBJ2-7 TRBV21-1 once TGTGCCAGCAGCAAACAGAGCTACGAGCAGTACTTC CASSKQSYEQYF
. 13 TRBJ1-1 TRBV2 . TGTGCCAGCAGTGAAAGGAGGAACACTGAAGCTTTCTTT CASSERRNTEAFF
TRBD2 18 TRBJ2-3 TRBV10-3 . TGTGCCATCAGTGAATTTACAGCTAGCGGGGGGGCAGGGGATACGCAGTATTTT CAISEFTASGGAGDTQYF
. 15 TRBJ2-2 TRBV5-4 . TGTGCCAGCAGCTGGACTCAGGGTAGCACCGGGGAGCTGTTTTTT CASSWTQGSTGELFF
TRBD1 13 TRBJ1-3 TRBV27 . TGTGCCAGCAGGGGGACAGGCGGAAACACCATATATTTT CASRGTGGNTIYF
. 18 TRBJ1-5 TRBV9 once TGTGCCAGCAGCCCATCGGGAGGGGGGCCAAAGTCCTATCAGCCCCAGCATTTT CASSPSGGGPKSYQPQHF
. 13 TRBJ1-6 TRBV6-5 . TGTGCCAGCAAACGGAATGAGGGTTCACCCCTCCACTTT CASKRNEGSPLHF
. 12 TRBJ2-4 TRBV29-1 . TGCAGCGCGTCACTAGCCAAAAACATTCAGTACTTC CSASLAKNIQYF
TRBD1 13 TRBJ2-3 TRBV5-1 . TGCGCCAGCAGCTCACAGGGGACAGATACGCAGTATTTT CASSSQGTDTQYF
TRBD1 15 TRBJ2-7 TRBV2 . TGTGCCAGCACCCAACAGGGGGTGGGCGCCTACGAGCAGTACTTC CASTQQGVGAYEQYF
. 14 TRBJ2-1 TRBV5-1 . TGCGCCAGCAGCTTGGCCAGTTACGAAAATGAGCAGTTCTTC CASSLASYENEQFF
. 14 TRBJ1-1 TRBV9 . TGTGCCAGCAGCTCCCAATCCGGAGTTGGTGAAGCTTTCTTT CASSSQSGVGEAFF
. 14 TRBJ1-3 TRBV2 . TGTGCCAGCGCCTCGCGGGCGGGGGGAAACACCATATATTTT CASASRAGGNTIYF
. 13 TRBJ1-1 TRBV7-3 . TGTGCCAGCAGCTTAGAGGACGGCGCTGAAGCTTTCTTT CASSLEDGAEAFF
. 13 TRBJ2-3 TRBV11-3 . TGTGCCAGCAGCTTCTCTGGATTAGATACGCAGTATTTT CASSFSGLDTQYF
TRBD1 16 TRBJ1-2 TRBV19 . TGTGCCAGTAGTCGTGAGCCGGGACAGGGAAACTATGGCTACACCTTC CASSREPGQGNYGYTF
TRBD2 13 TRBJ2-1 TRBV7-6 . TGTGCCAGCAGCTTAGCACGGGGGAGGGCGCAGTTCTTC CASSLARGRAQFF
. 16 TRBJ2-7 TRBV5-4 . TGTGCCAGCAGCTTAAACGGTCTAGGGAATCCCTACGAGCAGTACTTC CASSLNGLGNPYEQYF
. 15 TRBJ1-2 TRBV6-6 . TGTGCCAGCACCTCCCCCCGGCAGGGAGACTATGGCTACACCTTC CASTSPRQGDYGYTF
. 13 TRBJ1-1 TRBV6-5 . TGTGCCAGCAGCTCGACGGGGAGGACTGAAGCTTTCTTT CASSSTGRTEAFF
TRBD2 15 TRBJ2-7 TRBV9 . TGTGCCAGCAGCGTAGGGACTAGCGGAGGCTACGAGCAGTACTTC CASSVGTSGGYEQYF
. 15 TRBJ2-2 TRBV18 . TGTGCCAGCTCACCCCAGGCCCCGGGCACCGGGGAGCTGTTTTTT CASSPQAPGTGELFF
. 14 TRBJ2-2 TRBV9 . TGTGCCAGCAGCGGATCTAACCTCCACGAGCAGCTGTTTTTT CASSGSNLHEQLFF
TRBD1 15 TRBJ1-2 TRBV5-1 few TGCGCCAGCAGTGAGGACAGGGGGCTCGGCTATGGCTACACCTTC CASSEDRGLGYGYTF
TRBD1 16 TRBJ2-1 TRBV7-9 . TGTGCCAGCAGCACATTGGGACAGGGCCGTTGGAATGAGCAGTTCTTC CASSTLGQGRWNEQFF
. 17 TRBJ1-5 TRBV23-1 . TGCGCCAGCAACGGGGAGTTTAGGTGCCTAGGGAATCAGCCCCAGCATTTT CASNGEFRCLGNQPQHF
TRBD2 16 TRBJ2-3 TRBV6-8 . TGTGCCAGCAGTTACCCAATCCAGCGGGAGAGGGATACGCAGTATTTT CASSYPIQRERDTQYF
TRBD2 17 TRBJ2-5 TRBV9 . TGTGCCAGCAGCGCATTTCCTTATTTAGCGGGAGAGTCCACCCAGTACTTC CASSAFPYLAGESTQYF
. 15 TRBJ1-2 TRBV6-5 . TGTGCCAGCAGTTACTCCTCAGGGAGGCACTATGGCTACACCTTC CASSYSSGRHYGYTF
TRBD2 13 TRBJ2-3 TRBV4-2 once TGTGCCAGCAGCCAAGATCCAGCGGGGGACCAGTATTTT CASSQDPAGDQYF
. 15 TRBJ1-2 TRBV3-1/TRBV3-2 . TGTGCCAGCAGCCATTTGGCGGGAAAGAACGTTGGCTACACCTTC CASSHLAGKNVGYTF
TRBD1 15 TRBJ1-4 TRBV30 few TGTGCCTGGACCGGGGGGACAGGTCCGAATGAAAAACTGTTTTTT CAWTGGTGPNEKLFF
. 12 TRBJ1-6 TRBV7-9 . TGTGCCAGCAGCTTGAATAATTCACCCCTCCACTTT CASSLNNSPLHF
. 14 TRBJ1-1 TRBV15 . TGTGCCACCAGCAGAGTGGGAGGGAAGATCGAAGCTTTCTTT CATSRVGGKIEAFF
. 16 TRBJ2-2 TRBV24-1 . TGTGCCACCAGTGAACCCCAGGGTGGGAACACCGGGGAGCTGTTTTTT CATSEPQGGNTGELFF
. 14 TRBJ1-2 TRBV18 . TGTGCCAGCTCAGCTTCGGGCCAACCCTATGGCTACACCTTC CASSASGQPYGYTF
. 13 TRBJ1-2 TRBV12-3/TRBV12-4 . TGTGCCAGCAGTTTGGTAGTGGACTATGGCTACACCTTC CASSLVVDYGYTF
. 15 TRBJ1-2 TRBV19 once TGTGCCAGTAGCCTCTCGGGCAGGGTAAACTATGGCTACACCTTC CASSLSGRVNYGYTF
. 16 TRBJ1-2 TRBV6-5 . TGTGCCAGCAGTTACTCGACCGGGAACAAGAACTATGGCTACACCTTC CASSYSTGNKNYGYTF
. 16 TRBJ2-3 TRBV7-9 . TGTGCCAGCAGCTTAGGGGCGGGGACTAGCACAGATACGCAGTATTTT CASSLGAGTSTDTQYF
TRBD2 17 TRBJ2-5 TRBV19 . TGTGCCAGTAGTATTCAACTAGCGGGGGGCTGGCAAGAGACCCAGTACTTC CASSIQLAGGWQETQYF
. 13 TRBJ2-7 TRBV7-2 . TGTGCCAGCAGCTTGGTGGCGGGCTACGAGCAGTACTTC CASSLVAGYEQYF
. 13 TRBJ2-7 TRBV5-6 . TGTGCCAGCAGCTTGGAGGCCAGCTACGAGCAGTACTTC CASSLEASYEQYF